This section outlines one TCR beta chain sequence together with its context. This CDR3 contains 15 residues. Trimming cost V 6 bases and J 4 bases, with 16 bases left between them. CDR1 is MNHNS and CDR2 is SASEGT in the germline V gene. The entry originates in a study of cytomegalovirus exposure and HLA in healthy donors. The PCR was carried out with 60 Vbeta primers and 13 Jbeta primers. TCRdb keeps only in-frame clones here, not all; method: immunoSEQ multiplex PCR. The table has 130,000 to 150,000 clones, roughly four fifths seen once. This sequence was found in a human donor in good health. Sequences were obtained from PBMCs. V is TRBV6-1 and J is TRBJ1-5; D gene ambiguous. The CDR3 DNA follows: TGTGCCAGCAGCCCCAACAGCAACCCGAATCAGCCCCAGCATTTT. This gives the protein CASSPNSNPNQPQHF.